Listed below are T cell receptor beta chains from one sample, sequenced in a study of T cells in Graves' hyperthyroidism and ophthalmopathy. Using its own MiXCR run on the multiplex PCR reads, TCRdb lists one record per CDR3 protein. The profile shows around 280,000 distinct CDR3 sequences, approximately 15% of them singletons. Material for sequencing was blood. The receptors derive from a woman between 40 and 50 years old with Graves' hyperthyroidism. The CDR3 runs from the conserved cysteine through the conserved F or W. The D gene is left open where the match is weak.

v_call d_call cdr3_aa
TRBV14 . CASSRAKGGTQYF
TRBV7-6 . CASSLQGSMNTEAFF
TRBV6-5 . CASSYGASSYNEQFF
TRBV20-1 . CSASPRRNTIYF
TRBV29-1 TRBD1 CSVDRDSEYGHTF
TRBV7-9 . CASIKDRVDNEQFF
TRBV7-2 . CASSPGGQTQETQYF
TRBV4-2 . CASSQGVNSNQPQHF
TRBV6-1 . CASGYGDSGNTIYF
TRBV4-1 . CASSHSGSYEQYF
TRBV2 . CASSVWGDGQPQHF
TRBV19 . CASTISGPPQHF
TRBV5-6 TRBD1 CASSPRQGGLNQPQHF
TRBV25-1 . CASSPWDMNTEAFF
TRBV28 . CASSLLSSYNSPLHF
TRBV27 TRBD2 CASSNAGTSGTNEQFF
TRBV6-1 TRBD2 CASSEASLAAGEQFF
TRBV24-1 TRBD2 CATSGPSGRRSTDTQYF
TRBV15 . CATSRSLGVRQPQHF
TRBV7-9 . CASSRYLHYEQYF
TRBV2 TRBD1 CASSMTGGEEPQHF
TRBV10-2 . CASSERWDSPLHF
TRBV5-1 . CASSFRSQGNSGANVLTF
TRBV6-1 TRBD2 CASSGTSGPQETQYF
TRBV11-3 TRBD2 CASSPTSGSSDEQFF
TRBV15 . CATSPEIRPKLFF
TRBV20-1 TRBD2 CSARTSRAQYF
TRBV10-1 . CASSVQGRTEAFF
TRBV6-5 . CASSYRSITDTQYF
TRBV28 . CASSLGGDSRNEQFF
TRBV4-1 . CASSHGGGGQPQHF
TRBV20-1 TRBD1 CSARTGVTGELFF
TRBV27 . CASSPLREMRGGYTF
TRBV27 TRBD2 CASSLLVGASGDNEQFF
TRBV2 TRBD1 CASSRDRNNEQFF
TRBV2 . CASTNGLEETQYF
TRBV7-6 TRBD2 CASSYSGTSGRGQTQYF
TRBV20-1 TRBD1 CSARDHGLTGVSGNTIYF
TRBV13 . CASSPRLGITDTQYF
TRBV10-3 . CAISERTGSTDTQYF
TRBV7-2 TRBD2 CASSLDRAGVSDTQYF
TRBV27 . CASSLYQEPSTGELFF
TRBV2 TRBD2 CASGGRLGEQYF
TRBV12-3/TRBV12-4 . CASSHHDATYYEQYF
TRBV11-2 . CASRRDGNTEAFF
TRBV20-1 TRBD2 CSARLAGVETQYF
TRBV29-1 . CSVGSSGNTIYF
TRBV3-1 TRBD2 CASSPRTSGAYEQYF
TRBV5-6 TRBD2 CASSSWTSGVGTQYF
TRBV19 . CASRGQGQSNQPQHF
TRBV2 . CASSPYGLSAKHEQFF
TRBV12-3/TRBV12-4 TRBD1 CASSLRTGDSYEQYF
TRBV29-1 TRBD2 CSVDGLAGGYEQFF
TRBV7-8 . CASSWPVVSGLSNTGELFF
TRBV7-2 . CASSRREETQYF